This T cell receptor (beta chain) was identified during a study of blood T cell repertoires in COVID-19. This CDR3 comprises 13 residues. V lost 8 bases, J lost 0 bases, and 8 bases lay in between. CDR1 and CDR2 from the germline V gene are MNHEY and SVGAGI. Comments on this clone: Other DNA sequences in the sample encode the same CDR3.

Clones were read by immunoSEQ multiplex PCR, and TCRdb kept only the in-frame ones, dropping some. The sample carries a few hundred thousand clones, about four fifths recorded once. The chain employs TRBV6-5 and TRBJ2-1; possible D gene TRBD2, 5 bases. What was sequenced was peripheral blood. The TCR originated in a woman between 18 and 29 years old with acute or convalescent COVID-19. CDR3 in amino acids: CASGRGSYNEQFF. CDR3 in DNA: TGTGCCAGCGGTCGGGGCTCCTACAATGAGCAGTTCTTC.